A single TCR beta chain is shown here with its context. Its antigen is unidentified. J lost 4 bases, V lost 0 bases, and 2 bases had no gene match. This CDR3 is 14 amino acids long. Germline V CDR1 and CDR2: LGHNA, YNFKEQ. The protocol was immunoSEQ multiplex PCR, while the TCRdb copy is restricted to in-frame clones and leaves out a portion. The sample shows approximately 74,000 clones, about 89% of them seen only once. This sample is drawn from a study of OX40 agonist ivuxolimab in advanced cancers. Study background: Ivuxolimab, which patients received intravenously every 2 weeks, was dosed at 0.01 to 10 mg/kg. Three partial responders included one hepatocellular carcinoma patient and two cutaneous melanoma patients. Study-wide findings and caveats: A proportion of nonresponders additionally exhibited low normalized T-cell clonal expansion. Both blood CD4+ and CD8+ T cells showed clonal growth by week 6 at 0.1 to 3.0 mg/kg.

The sample here was CD4+ or CD8+ T cells sorted from blood, taken in a trial of the OX40 agonist ivuxolimab. The chain uses TRBV4-2 and TRBJ2-5; TRBD2 aligns across 7 bases. The clonotype originates from an adult with an advanced solid tumor such as melanoma, head and neck, liver or kidney cancer. This chain's CDR3 is CASSQDGRGETQYF. CDR3 coding DNA: TGTGCCAGCAGCCAAGATGGGAGGGGAGAGACCCAGTACTTC.